The present T cell receptor beta chain was sequenced within a study of T-cell reconstitution after alpha-beta-depleted transplantation in children. Study observations and caveats: T cells produced anew were the main source of T-cell counts and diversity one year after transplant. Alpha-beta T cells about two months after transplant reportedly derived from several hundred expanded graft clones.

The CDR3 consists of 16 residues. J gave up 4 bases and V 4 bases, and 9 bases lay outside the gene matches. Per germline, CDR1 ENHRY and CDR2 SYGVKD. For TCRbeta, the library was prepared with unique molecular identifiers. One entry per CDR3 protein results from TCRdb running MiXCR on the PCR reads. The sample lists approximately 500,000 distinct CDR3 sequences; roughly 30% were seen once. Comment on this clonotype: The antigen is unknown.

Material: PBMCs, obtained before TCRalphabeta/CD19-depleted stem cell transplant. The chain joins TRBV10-3 to TRBJ2-3; 9 nucleotides align to TRBD2. This TCR was recovered from a boy in the first two years of life with Wiskott-Aldrich syndrome, due to receive a stem cell transplant. The CDR3 region is CAISGDSGRPADTQYF. CDR3 nucleotides: TGTGCCATCAGTGGAGATAGCGGGAGACCGGCAGATACGCAGTATTTT.